This passage covers 30 T cell receptor beta chains from one sample sequenced in a study of regulatory T cells in long-lasting Graves disease. The authors built TCR beta libraries using iRepertoire HTBI primers and Arm-PCR of CDR3 regions. In TCRdb, the multiplex PCR reads were re-called with MiXCR into one record per CDR3 protein. The sample shows about 500,000 distinct CDR3 sequences, approximately 12% of them seen only once. Time point denoted: newly diagnosed GD, antithyroid drugs for less than 3 months. PBMCs were the source of the RNA used for TCR sequencing. The sample also formed part of further work on T cells in Graves' hyperthyroidism and ophthalmopathy.

The specimen was peripheral blood mononuclear cells (PBMCs), collected at new diagnosis, from a patient treated with antithyroid drugs. The receptors were sampled from a woman in her 30s with Graves disease.

V and J are TRBV20-1 and TRBJ1-6, with TRBD1 matching 12 bases. The CDR3 is made up of 19 amino acids. CDR1 is DFQATT, CDR2 SNEGSKA, per germline (reference sequence). V lost 5 bases and J lost 4; bases outside the gene matches: 15. CDR3 bases: TGCAGTGCTCGAAATACCGGGACAGGGGGCTCCAGGTATAATTCACCCCTCCACTTT. Translation: CSARNTGTGGSRYNSPLHF.

This clonotype was recorded many times. This sequence joins TRBV6-1 and TRBJ1-1; D is perhaps TRBD1 (6 bases). Germline V gene lookup returns CDR1 MNHNS and CDR2 SASEGT. Trimming shortened V by 6 bases and J by 0 bases, and 14 bases separated the two germline ends. The CDR3 length is 15 residues. In DNA form, the CDR3 reads TGTGCCAGCAGGCACCATGGACAGATGAACACTGAAGCTTTCTTT. Its translation: CASRHHGQMNTEAFF.

This clonotype showed up many times. The chain carries TRBV20-1 and TRBJ2-4; D might be TRBD1 or TRBD2, each matching 5 bases. V gave up 6 bases and J gave up 4 bases, with 16 bases separating them. This CDR3 has 14 residues. CDR1 and CDR2 (germline): DFQATT, SNEGSKA (reference sequence). CDR3 coding DNA: TGCAGTGCCGTAAACGGGACGGGAAAAAACATTCAGTACTTC. Translating gives CSAVNGTGKNIQYF.

The J gene is TRBJ2-1, the V gene TRBV13, with TRBD1 identical over 8 bases. Germline V CDR1 and CDR2: PRHDT, FYEKMQ (reference sequence). The junction had 15 bases not matched to a gene; V was cut back by 4 bases and J by 4 bases. The CDR3 runs 18 residues. CDR3 bases: TGTGCCAGCAGCTCGCCCCTAGCCTGGGGACAGGCGTACAATGAGCAGTTCTTC. This sequence encodes CASSSPLAWGQAYNEQFF.

This clonotype was observed many times. The chain joins TRBV18 to TRBJ1-3, with 7 bases fitting TRBD1. The CDR3 covers 17 residues. With V trimmed by 0 bases and J by 0 bases, 5 bases remained unmatched. The germline V gene has CDR1 KGHSH and CDR2 LQKENI. The CDR3 sequence: CASSPPGQASSGNTIYF. The CDR3, as DNA: TGTGCCAGCTCACCACCCGGACAGGCAAGCTCTGGAAACACCATATATTTT.

This clonotype came up many times. J is TRBJ2-1 and V is TRBV10-2; 7 bases align to TRBD2. Germline CDR1 reads WSHSY; CDR2 reads SAAADI. There are 14 residues in the CDR3. After removal of 5 bases from V and 10 bases from J, the junction contained 11 bases not matched to a gene. The CDR3 sequence is CASSRTPNGGEQFF. CDR3 in DNA: TGCGCCAGCAGTAGGACACCTAACGGGGGGGAGCAGTTCTTC.

Worth noting for this clonotype: A much bigger clone sits one base away, suggesting this may be a read error. This chain links TRBV28 with TRBJ2-5; the D is unclear. The CDR3 length is 13 residues. CDR1 is MDHEN, CDR2 SYDVKM, per germline. The germline V and J ends were trimmed by 3 bases and 2 bases, with 7 bases remaining between them. CDR3 bases: TGTGCCAGCAGTTTTCTCGGTCAAGAGACCCAGTACTTC. Amino acids: CASSFLGQETQYF.

Ten or more counts support this clonotype. The chain links TRBV20-1 to TRBJ2-7; no definite D call. The CDR3 length is 12 residues. Trimming took off 3 bases at V and 3 bases at J, with 9 bases between the two ends. CDR1 DFQATT and CDR2 SNEGSKA come from the germline V gene (reference sequence). CDR3 in amino acids: CSASGANYEQYF. As DNA, the CDR3 is TGCAGTGCTAGCGGAGCAAACTACGAGCAGTACTTC.

This clonotype was counted at least ten times. This chain uses TRBV28 with TRBJ2-1, with TRBD2 matching over 8 bases. The CDR3 runs 16 residues. CDR1 MDHEN and CDR2 SYDVKM come from the germline V gene. J gave up 4 bases and V 3 bases, and 8 bases lay outside the gene matches. In DNA form, the CDR3 reads TGTGCCAGCAGTTTCTTCACGACTAGCGTTTACAATGAGCAGTTCTTC. This encodes CASSFFTTSVYNEQFF.

This clonotype was observed at least ten times. This chain joins TRBV6-1 and TRBJ1-2, with 7 bases fitting TRBD1. The junction had 6 bases not matched to a gene; V was cut back by 6 bases and J by 5 bases. Germline lookup yields CDR1 MNHNS and CDR2 SASEGT. The CDR3 extends over 13 amino acids. CDR3 nucleotides: TGTGCCAGCAGCCCGGGACAGAGATATGGCTACACCTTC. Translation: CASSPGQRYGYTF.

This clonotype was counted ten times or more. V is TRBV6-1 and J is TRBJ1-1; 7 bases line up with TRBD1. This CDR3 has 14 residues. The germline V gene encodes CDR1 MNHNS and CDR2 SASEGT. The V segment lost 4 bases and the J segment 5 bases; nucleotides outside the gene matches: 7. The CDR3 sequence: CASSVLQGLTEAFF. CDR3 in DNA: TGTGCCAGCAGTGTATTACAGGGGCTAACTGAAGCTTTCTTT.

The chain combines TRBV7-8 with TRBJ2-2, with 9 bases aligning to TRBD2. The J segment lost 4 bases and the V segment lost 4 bases, leaving 4 bases of the junction unmatched. The germline V gene has CDR1 SGHVS and CDR2 FQNEAQ. This CDR3 region has 15 residues. The CDR3 nucleotides read TGTGCCAGCAGCTCAAAGCGGGAGGCCACCGGGGAGCTGTTTTTT. Residues: CASSSKREATGELFF.

This clonotype was detected many times. This chain joins TRBV19 and TRBJ2-2; D is undetermined. Germline V gene lookup returns CDR1 LNHDA and CDR2 SQIVND (reference sequence). This CDR3 comprises 15 residues. V was trimmed by 6 bases and J by 7 bases, leaving 18 bases between them. The CDR3 reads CASRVTYPANGELFF. CDR3 DNA: TGTGCCAGTAGGGTTACATACCCGGCGAACGGGGAGCTGTTTTTT.

Concerning this clonotype itself: Only one base separates this from a far larger clonotype, so it likely reflects a read error. The chain employs TRBV20-1 and TRBJ2-3; no reliable D call. Judging by the DNA end, TRBJ2-7 fits better; the J call may be wrong. This CDR3 is built from 13 residues. The germline V gene encodes CDR1 DFQATT and CDR2 SNEGSKA (reference sequence). The CDR3 sequence: CSASRKGSYEQYF. The CDR3, as DNA: TGCAGTGCTAGTCGGAAGGGATCCTACGAGCAGTACTTC.

Regarding this clonotype: This is likely an artifact of a read error, given a far larger clone one base away. The rearrangement links TRBV2 to TRBJ1-1; D perhaps matches TRBD1 (5 bases). This CDR3 spans 16 amino acids. CDR1 and CDR2 from the germline V gene are SNHLY and FYNNEI. The CDR3 loop is CASSPQRGMGNTKAFF. The CDR3 DNA sequence: TGTGCCAGCAGTCCTCAGAGGGGTATGGGGAACACTAAAGCTTTCTTT.

This clonotype was observed at least ten times. V and J are TRBV12-3 or TRBV12-4 and TRBJ1-4; no firm D call. The CDR3 consists of 14 residues. The germline V and J ends were trimmed by 2 bases and 5 bases, with 9 bases remaining between them. CDR3 in amino acids: CASSLRALNEKLFF. CDR3 DNA sequence: TGTGCCAGCAGTTTAAGGGCCTTAAATGAAAAACTGTTTTTT.

This clonotype was counted between two and nine times. The chain has TRBV6-2 or TRBV6-3 and TRBJ1-1; D is uncertain. V lost 0 bases and J lost 0, with 11 bases in between. The CDR3 runs to 16 residues. Germline V CDR1 and CDR2: MNHEY, SVGEGT. Here the CDR3 reads CASSYSSTALNTEAFF. The CDR3 nucleotides read TGTGCCAGCAGTTACTCTAGCACGGCCTTGAACACTGAAGCTTTCTTT.

This clonotype has ten or more counts. The chain is built from TRBV18 and TRBJ2-5; the D is unclear. The V and J ends lost 0 bases and 5 bases respectively, with 7 bases between them. Germline assignment: CDR1 KGHSH and CDR2 LQKENI. The CDR3 runs 13 residues. CDR3 nucleotides: TGTGCCAGCTCACCACCCAACGGGGAGACCCAGTACTTC. This sequence encodes CASSPPNGETQYF.

This clonotype has ten or more counts. V and J are TRBV2 and TRBJ2-5; D is unresolved. V was shortened by 6 bases and J by 0 bases, with 14 bases between the two germline ends. In germline, CDR1 is SNHLY, CDR2 FYNNEI. CDR3 length equals 15 residues. As DNA, the CDR3 is TGTGCCAGCAGAGGAAAGACCGCGTACCAAGAGACCCAGTACTTC. Translating gives CASRGKTAYQETQYF.

In this sample, this clonotype turned up many times. V usage is TRBV18 and J usage is TRBJ1-4; D call uncertain. Trimming cost V 2 bases and J 6 bases, with 7 bases left between them. CDR3 length equals 13 residues. The germline gives CDR1 KGHSH, CDR2 LQKENI. The CDR3 reads CASSPVRDEKLFF. In nucleotides, the CDR3 is TGTGCCAGCTCACCAGTTCGGGATGAAAAACTGTTTTTT. The full variable domain, its missing parts supplied by reference TRBV18 and TRBJ1-4, is NAGVMQNPRHLVRRRGQEARLRCSPMKGHSHVYWYRQLPEEGLKFMVYLQKENIIDESGMPKERFSAEFPKEGPSILRIQQVVRGDSAAYFCASSPVRDEKLFFGSGTQLSVL.

In its sample, this clonotype was seen many times. CDR3 nucleotides: TGTGCCAGCTCACCACCCCTGAATGAAAAACTGTTTTTT. It translates to CASSPPLNEKLFF. The chain recombines TRBV18 with TRBJ1-4, with D unclear. Germline V gives CDR1 KGHSH, CDR2 LQKENI. The CDR3 runs to 13 residues. The ends were cut back, 0 bases at V and 5 bases at J, with 4 bases in the middle.

This clonotype has a handful of counts. The DNA for the CDR3 is TGTGCCAGCAGCTCGAGACTAAGCTCCTACGAGCAGTACTTC. Residues: CASSSRLSSYEQYF. The V call is TRBV11-2, the J call TRBJ2-7; the D gene is possibly TRBD2 (5 bases). The CDR3 loop spans 14 amino acids. The ends were cut back, 4 bases at V and 0 bases at J, with 10 bases in the middle. Germline CDR1 and CDR2: SGHAT and FQNNGV.

This clonotype was picked up many times. The chain links TRBV6-2 or TRBV6-3 to TRBJ2-4, with 7 positions matching TRBD1. This CDR3 is 14 amino acids long. From germline, CDR1 is MNHEY and CDR2 SVGEGT. Trimming cost V 7 bases and J 9 bases; bases outside gene matches: 12. CDR3 in DNA: TGTGCCAGCACCAATACAGGGGACGGAGGCATTCAGTACTTC. This encodes CASTNTGDGGIQYF.

V is TRBV15 and J is TRBJ2-4; 7 positions agree with TRBD2. Per the germline V gene, CDR1 is LNHNV and CDR2 is YYDKDF (reference sequence). The J segment lost 0 bases and the V segment lost 0 bases, leaving 2 bases of the junction unmatched. The CDR3 totals 16 residues. Here the CDR3 DNA reads TGTGCCACCAGCAGAGATTGGGGGGGAGCCAAAAACATTCAGTACTTC. This translates into CATSRDWGGAKNIQYF.

Ten or more counts support this clonotype. The chain has TRBV12-3 or TRBV12-4 and TRBJ2-7, with TRBD2 matching 13 bases. J was trimmed by 5 bases and V by 5 bases; bases with no gene match: 18. This CDR3 is built from 19 residues. CDR3 DNA: TGTGCCAGCAGTCGTACCGAGGGACTAGCGGGACGCTGGGGGGACGAGCAGTACTTC. It yields the protein CASSRTEGLAGRWGDEQYF.

This clonotype was picked up many times. The rearrangement links TRBV7-9 to TRBJ2-1; 7 nucleotides align to TRBD2. Germline lookup yields CDR1 SEHNR and CDR2 FQNEAQ (reference sequence). This CDR3 has 15 residues. J gave up 8 bases and V 5 bases, and 12 bases lay outside the gene matches. CDR3 region: CASSKRDPGKDEQFF. The CDR3 DNA reads as TGTGCCAGCAGCAAGCGGGACCCCGGCAAGGATGAGCAGTTCTTC.

V and J are TRBV7-3 and TRBJ1-5; 8 nucleotides match TRBD1. The trim removed 4 bases at V and 6 bases at J, leaving 8 bases unmatched. Germline lookup yields CDR1 SGHTA and CDR2 FQGTGA. The CDR3 runs 15 residues. The CDR3 loop is CASSSLRGRVQPQHF. CDR3 in DNA: TGTGCCAGCAGCTCCCTCAGGGGGCGAGTTCAGCCCCAGCATTTT.

This clonotype was seen repeatedly, ten times or more. The rearrangement joins TRBV6-1 to TRBJ2-7; D may be TRBD2 (6 bases). V shed 4 bases and J shed 7 bases, with 17 bases lying between them. Germline V gene lookup returns CDR1 MNHNS and CDR2 SASEGT. CDR3 length equals 14 residues. The CDR3 DNA sequence: TGTGCCAGCAGTGGACTAGGGCGGTCGGAAGAGCAGTACTTC. Its translation is CASSGLGRSEEQYF.

This clonotype was seen ten or more times. V usage is TRBV28 and J usage is TRBJ1-2; no definite D call. With 2 bases removed from V and 4 bases from J, the gap between germline ends came to 23 bases. Germline CDR1 and CDR2: MDHEN and SYDVKM. This CDR3 is 18 amino acids long. This CDR3 reads CASSLREVTLKYFYGYTF. Written as DNA, the CDR3 is TGTGCCAGCAGTTTAAGGGAAGTAACTTTAAAGTATTTCTATGGCTACACCTTC.

This clonotype was detected ten times or more. The rearrangement joins TRBV12-3 or TRBV12-4 to TRBJ2-7; D is ambiguous. The CDR3 is 14 amino acids. The V gene lost 8 bases and the J gene lost 5 bases, with 19 bases spanning the gap. CDR3 protein: CASGPVLTSHEQYF. The CDR3 region has the DNA TGTGCCAGCGGCCCGGTACTAACTTCCCACGAGCAGTACTTC.